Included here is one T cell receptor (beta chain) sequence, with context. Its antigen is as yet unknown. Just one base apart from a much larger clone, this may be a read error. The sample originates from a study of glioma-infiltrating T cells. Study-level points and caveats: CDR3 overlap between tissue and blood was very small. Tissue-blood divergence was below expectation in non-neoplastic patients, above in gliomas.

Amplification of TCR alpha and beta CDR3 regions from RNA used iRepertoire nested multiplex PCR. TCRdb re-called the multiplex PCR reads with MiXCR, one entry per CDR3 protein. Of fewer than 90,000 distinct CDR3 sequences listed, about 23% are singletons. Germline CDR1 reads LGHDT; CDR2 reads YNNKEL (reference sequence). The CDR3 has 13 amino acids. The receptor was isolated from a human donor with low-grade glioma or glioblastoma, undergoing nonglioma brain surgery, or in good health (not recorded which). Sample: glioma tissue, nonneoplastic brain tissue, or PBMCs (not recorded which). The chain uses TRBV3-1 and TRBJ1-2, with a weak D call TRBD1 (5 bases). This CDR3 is CTSSRGENYGYTF. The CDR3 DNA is TGTACCAGCAGCCGGGGGGAGAACTATGGCTACACCTTC.